This TCR beta chain appears in the sequencing data of a study of CD8+ T cells in alopecia areata. Turning to the study itself: The tofacitinib course ran for 6 to 18 months and was followed by 6 months off drug.

The germline V gene encodes CDR1 SGDLS and CDR2 YYNGEE. This CDR3 has 19 amino acids. RNA, once extracted, was reverse transcribed into cDNA for use as the sequencing template. Repertoires were generated with immunoSEQ multiplex PCR, while TCRdb's copy carries only in-frame clones and drops some. Here the sample spans approximately 18,000 clones, 59% being singletons. Documented treatment: oral pan-JAK inhibitor, 5-10 mg twice daily. Sampling of alopecia areata patients yielded lesional scalp punch biopsies as well as peripheral blood. This specimen was skin, taken at week 4, from a patient treated with tofacitinib. The chain uses TRBV9 and TRBJ2-5; 11 nucleotides match TRBD1. The J call is uncertain, as TRBJ2-7 better fits the DNA end. The clonotype was recovered from a human donor with alopecia areata. The CDR3 DNA reads TGTGCCAGCAGCGTAGGCACCTCCTTTGGACAGGGGGCTCTTCACGAGCAGTACTTC. It is translated as CASSVGTSFGQGALHEQYF.